This T cell receptor beta chain originates from a study of cytotoxic CD8 clonotypes in ibrutinib-treated CLL (dated by TCRdb to about 2021). For the wider study: The cohort included more than 14 treatment-naive and about a dozen relapsed/refractory patients; roughly 17 were IGHV unmutated. Samples averaged roughly 280,000 productive templates and roughly 86,000 productive rearrangements. Longitudinal samples were obtainable from about 30% of the roughly 90 participants in the trial. Every remission and progressive disease sample was obtained while ibrutinib was still being received by the patients. Cryopreserved peripheral blood mononuclear cells were collected before treatment, at response, and at either disease progression or sustained remission. Responses were partial in roughly 25 patients and complete in 2; after median approximately 5.5 years follow-up, around 15 stayed in remission and some twelve progressed. Samples at response were collected after a median of about 12 months of treatment, with a range of roughly 6 to 40 months.

The sample's time point, from its label and the paper: approximately 25 months on ibrutinib. For TCR beta library preparation, 2 to 2.5 micrograms of genomic DNA were isolated from cryopreserved PBMCs. Longitudinal blood samples from CLL patients receiving ibrutinib monotherapy were subjected to high-throughput TCR beta sequencing. The patients took part in an open-label, single-center phase 2 trial of ibrutinib monotherapy. The goal of deep resolution MiSeq sequencing was a depth between 1 in 1 million and 1 in 200,000 T cells, and coverage averaged 10x per clonotype. The immunoSEQ hsTCRB Kit was used to generate TCR beta libraries. The study's own analysis went as follows. Data were analyzed with ImmunoSEQ Data Assistant and ImmunoSEQ Analyzer, with V, D and J genes assigned per IMGT definitions. Clonality, with values ranging from 0 to 1, was calculated as one minus the normalized Shannon entropy of productive rearrangement frequencies. Only overrepresented clonotypes making up at least 0.05% of each patient's repertoire were included in the public clonotype analysis. Roughly 13 age-matched healthy donor repertoires from immuneACCESS were used as controls for clonality. Imported from immuneACCESS, the table was reduced by TCRdb to in-frame sequences with V and J called. These copies leave out some clones; in studies compared against another copy, an unresolved V gene accounts for under half, and the cause of the remainder is not known. The V and J calls and clone size were taken over from that table, and D and trimming were inferred from the DNA. Recorded for this sample are 150,000 to 250,000 clones; over 60% of them occurred a single time. Together, the top ten hold 13% of the sample.

About this clone: The clone's antigen remains unknown. Base quality data are lacking; no much larger clone is found one base away.

The investigation overall reported the following: Sampling times were not matched between sustained-remission and progressing patients, and lymph node repertoires were not studied. Public clonotypes were rare and either shrank or stayed stable during treatment, and the rise in clonality at ibrutinib response reflected expansion of private clonotypes. An increase in clonality was observed at ibrutinib response, with clonality remaining stable during sustained remission and falling back toward baseline at progression. At baseline, clonality was higher than in age-matched healthy donors and showed a strong correlation with circulating CD8+ T-cell counts.

Germline trimming amounts to 1 base on V and 1 base on J, with 9 as the count of junction bases outside the gene matches. Its CDR3 holds 17 amino acids, cysteine through phenylalanine. Only the CDR3 part of the read is kept: 51 bases, read in frame from the first base. The germline V gene encodes CDR1 SGDLS and CDR2 YYNGEE. This receptor was obtained from a human donor with chronic lymphocytic leukemia. The V and J segments used are TRBV9 and TRBJ2-3; 7 of the junction bases match TRBD1. Sequences were derived from PBMCs, sampled after 24 months of ibrutinib treatment. The CDR3 protein is CASSVSLVTGGTDTQYF. Here is the DNA: TGTGCCAGCAGCGTAAGCCTCGTTACAGGGGGCACAGATACGCAGTATTTT. Joined to the reference TRBV9 and TRBJ2-3 proteins, this CDR3 gives the full variable domain: DSGVTQTPKHLITATGQRVTLRCSPRSGDLSVYWYQQSLDQGLQFLIQYYNGEERAKGNILERFSAQQFPDLHSELNLSSLELGDSALYFCASSVSLVTGGTDTQYFGPGTRLTVL.